These 5 T cell receptor beta chains came from one sample sequenced in a study of CD4 T cells in relation to SARS-CoV-2 and coronaviruses. This table comes from immunoSEQ multiplex PCR, and its TCRdb copy is limited to in-frame clones, with some not included. The data contain 24,000 or so clones, about 82% of them singletons. No antigen has been identified for these receptors. CD4+ T cells from unexposed donors were obtained before the COVID-19 pandemic (2011-2018). After approximately 10 days of culture, CD4+ T cells were isolated. The sequenced sample consisted of CD4+ T cells from PBMCs, cultured in vitro. The receptors derive from a human donor in good health.

This clone turned up a few times. This chain uses TRBV16 with TRBJ2-1; 8 bases map to TRBD2. The CDR3 length is 15 residues. Looked up from germline, CDR1 is KGHSY and CDR2 is FQNENV. V was clipped by 0 bases and J by 4 bases; unmatched bases: 2. CDR3 residues: CASSQSSGKYNEQFF. The CDR3 DNA reads as TGTGCCAGCAGCCAATCTAGCGGGAAATACAATGAGCAGTTCTTC.

Note on this clone: In the same sample, other DNA sequences code for this CDR3. The chain uses TRBV5-1 and TRBJ2-5; 7 nucleotides match TRBD2. The V gene's germline CDR1 is SGHRS and CDR2 YFSETQ. J was trimmed by 2 bases and V by 4 bases; bases with no gene match: 5. The CDR3 loop spans 14 amino acids. The CDR3 here is CASSLDSGQETQYF. In DNA, the CDR3 is TGCGCCAGCAGCCTGGATAGCGGGCAAGAGACCCAGTACTTC.

V gene TRBV29-1 combines with J gene TRBJ1-5, with D possibly TRBD1 on 5 matching bases. Germline-derived CDR1 and CDR2 are SQVTM and ANQGSEA. This CDR3 is 13 amino acids long. With 6 bases removed from V and 1 base from J, the gap between germline ends came to 10 bases. CDR3 sequence reads: CSVSRGSNQPQHF. CDR3 DNA sequence: TGCAGCGTCTCTCGGGGGAGCAATCAGCCCCAGCATTTT.

This clone came up a few times. The rearrangement uses TRBV7-2 and TRBJ2-7; D perhaps matches TRBD2 (6 bases). The V and J ends lost 2 bases and 9 bases respectively, with 14 bases between them. Per the germline V gene, CDR1 is SGHTA and CDR2 is FQGNSA. This CDR3 is 13 amino acids long. This chain's CDR3 is CASSLPGLPMQYF. DNA for the CDR3: TGTGCCAGCAGCTTACCGGGACTCCCAATGCAGTACTTC.

This chain links TRBV9 with TRBJ1-4; maybe TRBD1 (5 bases). The CDR3 is 14 residues long. From germline, CDR1 is SGDLS and CDR2 YYNGEE. Trimming took off 3 bases at V and 8 bases at J, with 14 bases between the two ends. CDR3 residues: CASSETGLQEKLFF. The CDR3 DNA reads as TGTGCCAGCAGCGAGACGGGACTTCAGGAAAAACTGTTTTTT.